The present entry profiles one TCR beta chain with its context. The antigen it recognizes is unknown. There are no base qualities to consult, and no much larger clone falls within one base. CDR1 and CDR2, per the germline V gene, are SGHRS and YFSETQ. V loses 7 bases of germline sequence and J loses 2 bases, and the interval between the two ends is 17 bases. Counted from cysteine to phenylalanine, this CDR3 has 15 amino acids. This entry keeps only the CDR3 DNA: 45 bases, framed from base 1. These data come from a study of shared clonotypes between healthy human individuals (dated by TCRdb to 2019 to 2021). At the level of the whole study: A couple of women and a few men aged 18 to 49 years were included in the cohort. For each donor, CD4 naive and CD4 memory were each given three plates, CD8 naive was given two plates, and CD8 memory was given one plate. To estimate repertoire size and how much clonotypes are shared between individuals, the study performed deep sequencing of blood TCR repertoires from roughly five healthy adults. Libraries were prepared and TCR repertoires were sequenced by different laboratories using diverse techniques, in order to increase sequencing depth and limit assay-specific biases. Per donor, leukapheresis produced somewhere between about 0.94 and 10 billion PBMCs.

TCR CDR3 regions were amplified from genomic DNA by multiplex PCR using the deep immunoSEQ assay. Extracted genomic DNA from each cell subset was distributed evenly across all wells of several immunoSEQ 96-well plates, and each plate was treated as a replicate. For sorted subsets, each replicate PCR was loaded with approximately 0.2 ug genomic DNA, equivalent to 25,000 to 35,000 T cell genomes. Purified libraries were quantified with a Qubit 3.0 fluorometer, sized on a Bioanalyzer 2100, and re-quantified with the KAPA Library Quantification kit. A separate single-read 150-cycle Illumina NextSeq 550 flow cell was used to sequence each immunoSEQ 96-well plate. In the original analysis: The immunoSEQ output contained only junctional sequences without quality scores, so filtering could not match that applied to full-length reads. Sequences were annotated with PyIR, a Python wrapper for IgBLAST v1.9, and V/J genes and CDR3 were assigned using IMGT germline references. Reads were filtered out if the reads had weak V/J assignments (E-value above 1e-6), no CDR3, stop codons, out-of-frame junctions, or ambiguous translated residues. V3J clonotypes were defined as sequences sharing an identical inferred V gene, J gene, and CDR3 amino acid sequence. Percentage overlap between repertoires was computed as shared unique clonotypes divided by the size of the smaller repertoire. Three approaches were used to assess repertoire richness: RTK rarefaction, the Chao1 estimator, and Recon v2.1 estimates of unobserved clonotypes. Generation probabilities for all TCRbeta clonotypes obtained by the gDNA method from a few donors were computed using OLGA. Here the immuneACCESS table is served through TCRdb, limited to in-frame sequences with V and J called. Missing clones are a known gap in these copies; in checked studies unresolved V genes cover under half, and the rest lacks a known reason. V, J and clone size derive from that table, while D and trimming were established from the DNA sequence. Here the sample has 1,100,000 or so clones; about 80% occur a single time. Together, the top ten hold under 0.65% of the sample.

What the work shows at the level of the full study, not this receptor alone: Sampling was limited to blood, and TCR repertoires in tissue likely differ from TCR repertoires in blood. Compared with non-shared clonotypes, the clonotypes found in all four sorted-subset donors had higher generation probabilities. The genetic and exposure-history diversity represented was limited by the small number of donors. Estimated clonotype richness was generally larger for naive than for memory subsets. Even with the large sequencing depth, rarefaction of the sorted-subset datasets indicated that sequencing was incomplete. Pairwise subsampling indicated that sequencing depth was expected to affect the degree of clonotype sharing among donors. About 5% of naive CD4, more than 3% of naive CD8, about 2.1% of memory CD4, and approximately 0.39% of memory CD8 clonotypes were shared across several donors.

The donors were healthy, HIV-negative adults with no recently reported acute infections or vaccinations. Every donor was a Caucasian adult living in Nashville, Tennessee, USA. Magnetic negative selection was used to enrich CD4+ T cells, after which naive cells were positively selected on CD45RA and the negative fraction became the memory subset. Blood was obtained by leukapheresis, after which PBMCs were separated by Ficoll-Histopaque density gradient centrifugation and cryopreserved in liquid nitrogen vapor phase. Purity and quantity of every magnetically sorted T cell population were checked by analytical flow cytometry. Genomic DNA was isolated from every sorted fraction and measured by UV absorbance on a Nanodrop 2000c.

The sequence is built from TRBV5-1 and TRBJ2-3; perhaps TRBD1 is the D gene, with 5 bases matching. The TCR comes from a man in his late teens or twenties in good health. Some clones in this sample may be carry-over from other donors' samples. Sequenced: memory CD4+ T cells from PBMCs. Per the publication, the cell subset or site label means: CD45RA-negative fraction. The CDR3 has the sequence CASGVWGGYTDTQYF. The nucleotide sequence is given as TGCGCCAGCGGCGTTTGGGGCGGATACACAGATACGCAGTATTTT.